The 27 T cell receptor beta chains given below trace back to one sample, sequenced in a study of Graves' ophthalmopathy and Graves' hyperthyroidism (dated by TCRdb to 2016 to 2019). The run used an Illumina HiSeq 2000. For repertoire sequencing, the TCR beta CDR3 regions were amplified from RNA transcripts. HTBI primers and the Qiagen OneStep RT-PCR kit were used in a first-round RT-PCR, which was followed by a second-round multiplex PCR, size selection and purification. Through fastp at Q25 and MiXCR, TCRdb rebuilt clones from the public reads, retaining in-frame beta chains. Every CDR3 protein is listed once, alongside the most common genes and DNA of its rows. Present in this sample are around 1,200,000 distinct CDR3 sequences, about two fifths of which were seen just once. The leading ten clones occupy roughly 11% of the sample. Sequenced sample: peripheral blood or thyroid tissue (not recorded which). The source is an adult man with Graves' hyperthyroidism.

The gene calls are TRBV10-2 and TRBJ1-1; no definite D call. CDR3 length: 11 residues. V was shortened by 8 bases and J by 1 base, with 5 bases between the two germline ends. From germline, CDR1 is WSHSY and CDR2 SAAADI. The CDR3 loop reads CASRWNTEAFF. The CDR3 DNA sequence: TGCGCCAGCCGGTGGAACACTGAAGCTTTCTTT.

CDR3 bases: TGTGCCAGCAGTTCATTAACGCTCACACGGAGCTCTGGAAACACCATATATTTT. Protein product: CASSSLTLTRSSGNTIYF. This chain connects TRBV28 to TRBJ1-3, with D hard to call. Deletions cut 4 bases from V and 0 bases from J, with 19 bases between. The CDR3 runs 18 residues. Germline V gives CDR1 MDHEN, CDR2 SYDVKM.

This chain links TRBV10-3 with TRBJ2-5; 7 bases align to TRBD2. The assigned J gene may be wrong: the sequence end matches TRBJ2-7 better. This CDR3 has 16 residues. CDR1 is ENHRY and CDR2 is SYGVKD in the germline V gene. The CDR3 is CAISGTVPGRAYEQYF. CDR3 DNA sequence: TGTGCCATCAGTGGGACCGTCCCGGGGAGGGCCTACGAGCAGTACTTC.

This clonotype was picked up one time. A read error is possible here, since a much larger clone lies one base away. The chain employs TRBV10-3 and TRBJ1-6; D gene ambiguous. The CDR3 is made up of 12 amino acids. Deletions cut 3 bases from V and 9 bases from J, with 6 bases between. From germline, CDR1 is ENHRY and CDR2 SYGVKD. The CDR3 coding sequence is TGTGCCATCAGTGACATCGCTTCACCCCTCCACTTT. Its translation is CAISDIASPLHF.

This clonotype was seen a single time. The V and J genes are TRBV6-2 or TRBV6-3 and TRBJ2-7; TRBD2 matches 10 bases. The junction had 3 bases not matched to a gene; V was cut back by 6 bases and J by 7 bases. Looked up from germline, CDR1 is MNHEY and CDR2 is SVGEGT. The CDR3 sequence is 12 residues long. The CDR3 reads CASSKLAGEQYF. CDR3 nucleotide sequence: TGTGCCAGCAGCAAACTAGCGGGGGAGCAGTACTTC.

CDR3 sequence (DNA): TGTGCCAGCAGCTTGGGAGGAACGTCCCCACGGGAGACCCAGTACTTC. Translation: CASSLGGTSPRETQYF. The chain has TRBV6-2 or TRBV6-3 and TRBJ2-5; a possible D gene is TRBD2 (6 bases). The CDR3 runs to 16 residues. With 6 bases removed from V and 5 bases from J, the gap between germline ends came to 22 bases. CDR1 and CDR2 from the germline V gene are MNHEY and SVGEGT.

This clonotype was observed many times. The chain is built from TRBV5-1 and TRBJ2-7; a weak D match, TRBD2 (6 bases). The CDR3 length is 13 residues. Germline V gives CDR1 SGHRS, CDR2 YFSETQ. Deletions cut 2 bases from V and 6 bases from J, with 12 bases between. CDR3 amino acids: CASSFNSEGEQYF. CDR3 DNA sequence: TGCGCCAGCAGCTTCAACTCGGAGGGCGAGCAGTACTTC.

Note on this clonotype: Given the absence of the conserved phenylalanine or tryptophan at the CDR3 end, a read error is likely. The genes are TRBV10-3 and TRBJ1-1; D is uncertain. The CDR3 is made up of 11 amino acids. Trimming stripped 8 bases from V and 8 bases from J, with 12 bases between. Germline CDR1 reads ENHRY; CDR2 reads SYGVKD. The CDR3 region is CAIRTAVEAFL. As DNA, the CDR3 is TGTGCCATCCGTACGGCAGTCGAAGCTTTCCTC.

The rearrangement joins TRBV25-1 to TRBJ1-2; 7 bases are shared with TRBD1. Trimming at V came to 6 bases and at J to 8 bases, leaving 21 bases not matched to a gene. The CDR3 consists of 17 residues. CDR1 is MGHDK and CDR2 is SYGVNS in the germline V gene. CDR3 DNA: TGTGCCAGCAGATACACAGGGTCAGGGGACAGCCAAGGCGGCTACACCTTC. Protein product: CASRYTGSGDSQGGYTF.

This clonotype showed up many times. The rearrangement joins TRBV14 to TRBJ2-5; D is uncertain. Trimming pared 2 bases from V and 3 bases from J, leaving 7 bases between. The CDR3 loop spans 13 amino acids. The germline gives CDR1 SGHDN, CDR2 FVKESK. The CDR3 sequence: CASSQRHKETQYF. The CDR3, as DNA: TGTGCCAGCAGCCAAAGACATAAAGAGACCCAGTACTTC.

Ten or more counts support this clonotype. V gene TRBV7-9 combines with J gene TRBJ2-5, with D uncertain. Per the germline V gene, CDR1 is SEHNR and CDR2 is FQNEAQ (reference sequence). The CDR3 is 14 amino acids. V was trimmed by 5 bases and J by 1 base, leaving 11 bases between them. CDR3 sequence (DNA): TGTGCCAGCAGCCCCCCAATGCGCCAAGAGACCCAGTACTTC. Amino acids: CASSPPMRQETQYF.

The chain recombines TRBV24-1 with TRBJ2-4; D unresolved. In germline, CDR1 is KGHDR, CDR2 SFDVKD. The CDR3 contains 15 residues. V gave up 2 bases and J gave up 1 base, with 8 bases separating them. Written as DNA, the CDR3 is TGTGCCACCAGTGATTCCCGGACGGCCAAAAACATTCAGTACTTC. Translation gives CATSDSRTAKNIQYF.

The sample holds many counts of this clonotype. V and J are TRBV7-9 and TRBJ1-1, with D maybe TRBD1 (6 bases). The V gene lost 10 bases and the J gene lost 7 bases, with 13 bases spanning the gap. Germline values: CDR1 SEHNR, CDR2 FQNEAQ (reference sequence). The CDR3 totals 11 residues. The CDR3, as DNA: TGTGCCATAAAACAGGGCTTTGAAGCTTTCTTT. The encoded protein is CAIKQGFEAFF.

There are many counts of this clonotype. V usage is TRBV29-1 and J usage is TRBJ2-5, with D perhaps TRBD1 or TRBD2 (6 bases each). The germline V and J ends were trimmed by 6 bases and 5 bases, with 19 bases remaining between them. Germline V gene lookup returns CDR1 SQVTM and CDR2 ANQGSEA. The CDR3 sequence is 14 residues long. The CDR3 region has the DNA TGCAGCGTCAACAGGAGGGGGTTAGGGGAGACCCAGTACTTC. The encoded protein is CSVNRRGLGETQYF.

The chain uses TRBV30 and TRBJ2-6; no clear D gene. Trimming removed 5 bases at V and 0 bases at J, with 5 bases between. The length of the CDR3 is 13 residues. Germline loops: CDR1 GTSNPN, CDR2 SVGIG (reference sequence). The CDR3 here is CAWQISGANVLTF. The CDR3 region has the DNA TGTGCCTGGCAAATCTCTGGGGCCAACGTCCTGACTTTC. Full variable domain (remainder filled in from reference TRBV30 and TRBJ2-6): SQTIHQWPATLVQPVGSPLSLECTVEGTSNPNLYWYRQAAGRGLQLLFYSVGIGQISSEVPQNLSASRPQDRQFILSSKKLLLSDSGFYLCAWQISGANVLTFGAGSRLTVL.

This clonotype occurred many times. This chain joins TRBV5-1 and TRBJ1-5; a possible D gene is TRBD1 (5 bases). Trimming took 0 bases from V and 5 from J, leaving 12 bases between them. Germline values: CDR1 SGHRS, CDR2 YFSETQ. CDR3 length: 15 residues. CDR3 sequence: CASSLGDGGDQPQHF. The DNA of the CDR3 is TGCGCCAGCAGCTTGGGGGACGGTGGAGATCAGCCCCAGCATTTT. The full variable domain, in which reference TRBV5-1 and TRBJ1-5 provide the parts outside the CDR3, is KAGVTQTPRYLIKTRGQQVTLSCSPISGHRSVSWYQQTPGQGLQFLFEYFSETQRNKGNFPGRFSGRQFSNSRSEMNVSTLELGDSALYLCASSLGDGGDQPQHFGDGTRLSIL.

A note on this clonotype: Being one base from a much bigger clone, this may be a read error. The chain links TRBV2 to TRBJ2-7; no definite D call. This CDR3 contains 13 residues. Per the germline V gene, CDR1 is SNHLY and CDR2 is FYNNEI. In nucleotides, the CDR3 is TGTGCCAGCAGGGTTGGGCGCGGATACGAGCAGCACTTC. Translation: CASRVGRGYEQHF.

This clonotype appeared many times. The chain is built from TRBV3-1 and TRBJ1-1; D gene uncertain. This CDR3 spans 15 amino acids. From germline, CDR1 is LGHDT and CDR2 YNNKEL (reference sequence). V was cut by 0 bases and J by 2 bases, with 10 bases left in between. CDR3 in DNA: TGTGCCAGCAGCCAAGATCCTCCGGCAAACACTGAAGCTTTCTTT. Protein sequence: CASSQDPPANTEAFF.

This clonotype appeared many times. The rearrangement links TRBV7-2 to TRBJ1-5; TRBD1 matches 8 bases. Unmatched junction bases numbered 12, after V lost 4 bases and J lost 10 bases. In germline, CDR1 is SGHTA, CDR2 FQGNSA. The CDR3 totals 15 residues. The CDR3 DNA sequence: TGTGCCAGCAGCTCTTCGGACAGGGACAACGGACCCCAGCATTTT. Its protein product is CASSSSDRDNGPQHF.

This clonotype came up many times. The chain links TRBV7-9 to TRBJ1-1, with D unresolved. The germline gives CDR1 SEHNR, CDR2 FQNEAQ (reference sequence). CDR3 length: 16 residues. Trimming cost V 6 bases and J 0 bases, with 17 bases left between them. The CDR3 sequence: CASSSRRAELNTEAFF. In DNA form, the CDR3 reads TGTGCCAGCAGTTCTCGAAGGGCGGAGCTGAACACTGAAGCTTTCTTT.

This clonotype was observed a few times. The V call is TRBV3-1, the J call TRBJ2-7; 8 bases match TRBD1. The germline V gene encodes CDR1 LGHDT and CDR2 YNNKEL (reference sequence). The V and J ends lost 5 bases and 1 base, in that order; junction bases with no gene match: 7. The CDR3 loop spans 15 amino acids. CDR3 residues: CASSTRTGISYEQYF. The CDR3, as DNA: TGTGCCAGCAGCACCCGGACAGGGATTTCCTACGAGCAGTACTTC.

Turning to this clonotype: This may come from a read error, since a much larger clone is one base off. J is TRBJ1-1 and V is TRBV9; no reliable D call. Germline V CDR1 and CDR2: SGDLS, YYNGEE. CDR3 length: 13 amino acids. The CDR3 loop is CASSPYPNTEALF. CDR3 nucleotides: TGTGCCAGCAGCCCCTACCCCAACACTGAAGCTCTCTTT.

This clonotype has a single count. This rearrangement joins TRBV19 to TRBJ1-6; tentatively, D is TRBD1 (5 bases). From germline, CDR1 is LNHDA and CDR2 SQIVND (reference sequence). CDR3 size: 14 residues. Trimming stripped 11 bases from V and 7 bases from J, with 18 bases between. In nucleotides, the CDR3 is TGTGCCTGGATGGCAGGGACGGCCAATTCACCCCTCCACTTT. This codes for CAWMAGTANSPLHF. The entire variable domain, with the rest obtained from reference TRBV19 and TRBJ1-6, is as follows: DGGITQSPKYLFRKEGQNVTLSCEQNLNHDAMYWYRQDPGQGLRLIYYSQIVNDFQKGDIAEGYSVSREKKESFPLTVTSAQKNPTAFYLCAWMAGTANSPLHFGNGTRLTVT.

The DNA of the CDR3 is TGCAGCTTAGTCGGACCTACTAACTATGGCTACACCTTC. Amino acid sequence: CSLVGPTNYGYTF. The J gene is TRBJ1-2, the V gene TRBV29-1; no clear D. Germline V gene lookup returns CDR1 SQVTM and CDR2 ANQGSEA. The CDR3 runs 13 residues. Trimming cost V 8 bases and J 0 bases, with 13 bases left between them.

This clonotype was seen many times. V and J are TRBV9 and TRBJ2-7, with 9 bases matching TRBD1. The V gene's germline CDR1 is SGDLS and CDR2 YYNGEE. The CDR3 runs 15 residues. Trimming at V came to 4 bases and at J to 5 bases, leaving 10 bases not matched to a gene. The CDR3 sequence: CASSLWDRANDEQYF. The CDR3 bases are TGTGCCAGCAGCCTGTGGGACAGGGCTAACGACGAGCAGTACTTC.

This clonotype was counted only a few times. The V gene is TRBV7-6, the J gene TRBJ2-7, with a possible D match to TRBD1 (6 bases). V was clipped by 7 bases and J by 3 bases, with 13 bases between them. The CDR3 is made up of 13 amino acids. Looked up from germline, CDR1 is SGHVS and CDR2 is FNYEAQ. CDR3 sequence reads: CASNLTQGYEQYF. The CDR3 bases are TGTGCCAGCAACCTAACACAGGGCTACGAGCAGTACTTC.

Ten or more counts support this clonotype. This chain uses TRBV7-2 with TRBJ1-1; tentatively, D is TRBD1 (5 bases). From germline, CDR1 is SGHTA and CDR2 FQGNSA. Trimming removed 6 bases at V and 5 bases at J, with 19 bases between. There are 15 residues in the CDR3. The CDR3 DNA reads as TGTGCCAGCAGGGACAATCGCGGGGGTGGGACTGAAGCTTTCTTT. Protein product: CASRDNRGGGTEAFF. Full variable domain (remainder filled in from reference TRBV7-2 and TRBJ1-1): GAGVSQSPSNKVTEKGKDVELRCDPISGHTALYWYRQSLGQGLEFLIYFQGNSAPDKSGLPSDRFSAERTGGSVSTLTIQRTQQEDSAVYLCASRDNRGGGTEAFFGQGTRLTVV.